A single sample is the source of the 9 T cell receptor beta chains below, sequenced in a study of cytomegalovirus exposure and HLA in healthy donors (dated by TCRdb to 2017 to 2019). The protocol used for the library was the immunoSEQ multiplex PCR assay. A mixture of 60 forward primers for TCR Vbeta segments and 13 reverse primers for TCR Jbeta segments was used in the multiplex PCR. TCRdb holds this immuneACCESS table with in-frame rearrangements only. Some clones are missing; in checked studies, unresolved V genes explain under half, and the rest has no known cause. Recorded for this sample are roughly 65,000 clones; about 80% of them occurred a single time. The leading ten clones occupy more than 4% of the sample. Sequenced: PBMCs. Source of these receptors: a woman aged 25 to 39 in good health and CMV-seronegative.

This sequence joins TRBV28 and TRBJ2-1; 8 bases are a match to TRBD2. This CDR3 has 14 residues. Germline V gives CDR1 MDHEN, CDR2 SYDVKM. Germline trimming cut 4 bases from V and 3 bases from J; bases unmatched to any gene: 2. CDR3 sequence: CASSSGGFYNEQFF. CDR3 coding DNA: TGTGCCAGCAGTTCGGGGGGGTTCTACAATGAGCAGTTCTTC. Full variable domain (remainder filled in from reference TRBV28 and TRBJ2-1): DVKVTQSSRYLVKRTGEKVFLECVQDMDHENMFWYRQDPGLGLRLIYFSYDVKMKEKGDIPEGYSVSREKKERFSLILESASTNQTSMYLCASSSGGFYNEQFFGPGTRLTVL.

For the CDR3, the DNA is TGCAGCGTTGAAGACGGGAGCTACGAGCAGTACTTC. Residues: CSVEDGSYEQYF. The chain employs TRBV29-1 and TRBJ2-7; D possibly corresponds to TRBD2 (6 bases). CDR3 length equals 12 residues. Trimming removed 0 bases at V and 3 bases at J, with 6 bases between. From germline, CDR1 is SQVTM and CDR2 ANQGSEA.

This sequence joins TRBV29-1 and TRBJ1-3; D remains ambiguous. The CDR3 spans 11 residues. Germline V gives CDR1 SQVTM, CDR2 ANQGSEA. Between the trimmed V and J ends, which lost 6 bases and 7 bases, there was a span of 10 bases. CDR3: CSVYIENTIYF. The CDR3 bases are TGCAGCGTCTATATAGAGAACACCATATATTTT.

The DNA for the CDR3 is TGCGCCAGCAGCCAAGATCTGGCCCCAATTCACTACTACGAGCAGTACTTC. This sequence encodes CASSQDLAPIHYYEQYF. V gene TRBV4-1 combines with J gene TRBJ2-7, with unresolved D. Germline CDR1 and CDR2: MGHRA and YSYEKL. The CDR3 consists of 17 residues. Trimming removed 0 bases from V and 3 bases from J, with 18 bases in between.

This clone was counted between two and nine times. The V gene is TRBV7-9, the J gene TRBJ2-3; TRBD2 matches 7 bases. The CDR3 covers 19 residues. V trimming: 5 bases; J trimming: 0 bases; junction bases outside the gene matches: 17. CDR1 is SEHNR and CDR2 is FQNEAQ in the germline V gene (reference sequence). CDR3 nucleotide sequence: TGTGCCAGCAGCCGTCGGGGCGGGAGCTCCGGGGGGAGCACAGATACGCAGTATTTT. Translating it yields CASSRRGGSSGGSTDTQYF.

This clone was observed a single time. CDR3 in amino acids: CASRSNSEQGKAFF. Written as DNA, the CDR3 is TGTGCCAGCAGGTCCAACTCCGAACAGGGAAAAGCTTTCTTT. The chain employs TRBV27 and TRBJ1-1; TRBD1 is a possible D gene (6 bases). In germline, CDR1 is MNHEY, CDR2 SMNVEV (reference sequence). The CDR3 length is 14 residues. Trimming shortened V by 6 bases and J by 9 bases, and 20 bases separated the two germline ends.

The rearrangement joins TRBV5-1 to TRBJ2-5; 9 positions agree with TRBD2. V was clipped by 0 bases and J by 10 bases; unmatched bases: 10. The CDR3 is made up of 15 amino acids. CDR1 is SGHRS, CDR2 YFSETQ, per germline. The DNA of the CDR3 is TGCGCCAGCAGCTTGGATCTAGCGGGGAGTGCCCTCCAGTACTTC. It translates to CASSLDLAGSALQYF.

This chain uses TRBV2 with TRBJ1-5; perhaps TRBD1 as D (5 bases). V was pared by 5 bases and J by 1 base, with 12 bases between. This CDR3 contains 15 residues. Germline CDR1 is SNHLY and CDR2 is FYNNEI. The CDR3 bases are TGTGCCAGCAGTAACCAGGGCATCAGCAATCAGCCCCAGCATTTT. Translating it yields CASSNQGISNQPQHF.

This chain connects TRBV10-3 to TRBJ1-3, with 10 nucleotides matching TRBD1. V lost 6 bases, J lost 6 bases, and 8 bases stayed unmatched. The CDR3 has 15 amino acids. CDR1 is ENHRY and CDR2 is SYGVKD in the germline V gene. CDR3 sequence: CAISGTGDRENTIYF. CDR3 nucleotides: TGTGCCATCAGCGGGACAGGGGATAGGGAAAACACCATATATTTT.